This T cell receptor (beta chain) originates from a study of siplizumab effects on memory and regulatory T cells. Study-level points and caveats: A major contribution to the alloresponse seemed to be made by naive T cells, which seemed more diverse than memory cells. Alloreactive sequences from unstimulated CD4+ memory cells fell significantly with siplizumab. Mappable alloreactive CD4+ clones averaged around 69% Treg-derived with siplizumab versus 26.9% in controls.

Regarding this clone: As yet, its antigen is unknown.

Per sample, about 10^5 TCR templates underwent assay. TCRdb keeps only in-frame clones here, not all; method: immunoSEQ multiplex PCR. The sample contains about 97,000 clones, roughly nine tenths of which appear only once. The CDR3 extends over 19 amino acids. Germline CDR1 is LNHDA and CDR2 is SQIVND (reference sequence). The V gene lost 0 bases and the J gene lost 3 bases, with 18 bases spanning the gap. Material: CD4+ T cells sorted from blood. This TCR was sampled from a human donor in good health. The rearrangement uses TRBV19 and TRBJ2-6; D is perhaps TRBD1 (6 bases). CDR3 sequence (DNA): TGTGCCAGTAGTATAGACCGCGGACAGTCTCCTATTGGGGCCAACGTCCTGACTTTC. This sequence encodes CASSIDRGQSPIGANVLTF.